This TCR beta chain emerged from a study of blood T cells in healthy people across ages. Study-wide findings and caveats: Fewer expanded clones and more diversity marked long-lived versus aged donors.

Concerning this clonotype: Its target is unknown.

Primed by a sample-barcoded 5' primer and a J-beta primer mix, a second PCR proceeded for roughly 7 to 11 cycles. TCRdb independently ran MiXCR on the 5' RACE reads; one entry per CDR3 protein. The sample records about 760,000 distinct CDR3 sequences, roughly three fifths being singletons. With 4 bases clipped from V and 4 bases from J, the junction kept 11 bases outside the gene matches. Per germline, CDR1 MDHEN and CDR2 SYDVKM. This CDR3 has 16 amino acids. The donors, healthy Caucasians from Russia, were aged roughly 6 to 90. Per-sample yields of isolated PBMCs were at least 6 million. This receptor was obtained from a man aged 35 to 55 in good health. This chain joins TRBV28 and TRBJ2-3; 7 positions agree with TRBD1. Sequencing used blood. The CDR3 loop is CASSYGAGGRADTQYF. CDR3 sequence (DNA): TGTGCCAGCAGTTACGGGGCAGGGGGAAGGGCAGATACGCAGTATTTT.